This paragraph reports one T cell receptor beta chain. MiXCR, applied by TCRdb to the 5' RACE reads, yields one record per CDR3 protein. The profile shows 35,000 to 50,000 distinct CDR3 sequences, roughly 30% of them singletons. Germline CDR1 DFQATT, CDR2 SNEGSKA (reference sequence). This CDR3 spans 14 amino acids. V lost 1 base, J lost 0 bases, and 7 bases lay in between. This rearrangement joins TRBV20-1 to TRBJ1-3; D not resolved. The clonotype comes from a female donor with breast cancer. Material for sequencing was tumor-infiltrating memory CD4+ T cells sorted from the breast tumor. Subset indicated: memory CD4+ T cells, CD4+CD45RO+CD25-. CDR3 bases: TGCAGTGCTAGAGGTAACGGCTCTGGAAACACCATATATTTT. The encoded protein is CSARGNGSGNTIYF.